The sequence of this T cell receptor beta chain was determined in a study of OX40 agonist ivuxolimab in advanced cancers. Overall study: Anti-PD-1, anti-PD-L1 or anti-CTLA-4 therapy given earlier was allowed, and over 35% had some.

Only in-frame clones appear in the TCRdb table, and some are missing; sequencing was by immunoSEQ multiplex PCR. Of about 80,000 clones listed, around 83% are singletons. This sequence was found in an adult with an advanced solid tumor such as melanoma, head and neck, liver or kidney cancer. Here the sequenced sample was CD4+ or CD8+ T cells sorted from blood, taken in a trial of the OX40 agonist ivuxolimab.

CDR3 nucleotides: TGTGCTAGTGGTTTGGCGACTAGCGGGAGGGGGGAGACCCAGTACTTC. Amino acids: CASGLATSGRGETQYF. V and J are TRBV12-5 and TRBJ2-5, with TRBD2 matching over 14 bases. CDR3 length: 16 amino acids. V shed 1 base and J 5 bases; nucleotides not matched to a gene: 3. Germline V lookup: CDR1 LGHNT, CDR2 FRNRAP.